The 32 T cell receptor beta chains listed next were all sequenced from one sample in a study of beta chain features in type 1 diabetes (dated by TCRdb to 2016 to 2019). Paper-wide results and their limitations: Type 1 diabetes patients showed a moderate but significant shortening of TCRB CDR3 length in all four CD4+ subsets.

Libraries were made using the immunoSEQ multiplex PCR assay. The High Capacity cDNA Reverse Transcription Kit was used to reverse transcribe all of the isolated RNA, meaning that expressed TCRB transcripts were what got sequenced. TCRdb limited this immuneACCESS table to in-frame rearrangements with V and J called. A share of clones is missing; checked studies link under half to unresolved V genes, and the rest is unexplained. The sample contains hundreds of thousands of clones, roughly an eighth of them found a single time. The top ten clonotypes cover around 0.016% of the sample. The antigens these receptors bind are not known. Sequenced: naive CD4+ T cells from blood. The sample's cell subset or site label, in plain terms: true naive CD4+ T cells. The receptor set was obtained from a man aged 30-40 years with type 1 diabetes.

The chain recombines TRBV4-2 with TRBJ2-7; TRBD2 aligns across 13 bases. V gave up 1 base and J gave up 0 bases; unmatched junction bases: 9. Per the germline V gene, CDR1 is LGHNA and CDR2 is YNFKEQ. The length of the CDR3 is 19 residues. CDR3 coding DNA: TGTGCCAGCAGCCAAGCCATATTTGGGACTAGCGGGGTCTCCTACGAGCAGTACTTC. The encoded protein is CASSQAIFGTSGVSYEQYF.

CDR3 residues: CASSLGGEFDRETQYF. CDR3 coding DNA: TGCGCCAGCAGCTTAGGAGGTGAATTTGATAGGGAGACCCAGTACTTC. The rearrangement uses TRBV5-1 and TRBJ2-5; D perhaps matches TRBD2 (5 bases). Trimming left V 2 bases short and J 5 bases short, with 19 bases between. There are 16 residues in the CDR3. Germline-derived CDR1 and CDR2 are SGHRS and YFSETQ.

The chain is built from TRBV19 and TRBJ1-5; D gene uncertain. V shed 3 bases and J shed 8 bases, with 14 bases lying between them. The CDR3 is 14 residues long. Germline V gives CDR1 LNHDA, CDR2 SQIVND (reference sequence). The chain's CDR3 is CASSISVPTKPQHF. CDR3 bases: TGTGCCAGTAGTATCTCTGTCCCGACAAAGCCCCAGCATTTT.

The chain is built from TRBV7-2 and TRBJ1-1; tentatively, D is TRBD1 (5 bases). This CDR3 has 10 amino acids. Germline V lookup: CDR1 SGHTA, CDR2 FQGNSA. V shed 5 bases and J shed 9 bases, with 7 bases lying between them. The CDR3 region has the DNA TGTGCCAGCAGCGCAGGGAAAGCTTTCTTT. Translating it yields CASSAGKAFF. Drawing the rest from reference TRBV7-2 and TRBJ1-1, the complete variable domain is GAGVSQSPSNKVTEKGKDVELRCDPISGHTALYWYRQSLGQGLEFLIYFQGNSAPDKSGLPSDRFSAERTGGSVSTLTIQRTQQEDSAVYLCASSAGKAFFGQGTRLTVV.

The V gene is TRBV11-1, the J gene TRBJ2-7; TRBD1 aligns across 7 bases. CDR1 is SGHAT, CDR2 FQDESV, per germline (reference sequence). V lost 3 bases and J lost 0; bases outside the gene matches: 5. CDR3 length equals 15 residues. This chain's CDR3 is CASSFTGASSYEQYF. The CDR3 nucleotides are TGTGCCAGCAGCTTCACAGGGGCCAGCTCCTACGAGCAGTACTTC.

The V call is TRBV5-1, the J call TRBJ1-4; D gene unclear. The germline gives CDR1 SGHRS, CDR2 YFSETQ. The CDR3 runs to 13 residues. Trimming cost V 2 bases and J 7 bases, with 9 bases left between them. Written as DNA, the CDR3 is TGCGCCAGCAGCTTATCCGGGAGTGAAAAACTGTTTTTT. Protein product: CASSLSGSEKLFF.

This chain joins TRBV5-1 and TRBJ2-5; 7 bases are shared with TRBD1. CDR1 is SGHRS and CDR2 is YFSETQ in the germline V gene. V lost 3 bases, J lost 4 bases, and 9 bases stayed unmatched. The CDR3 contains 15 residues. The CDR3 loop reads CASSSGSEGAETQYF. CDR3 sequence (DNA): TGCGCCAGCAGCTCCGGATCTGAGGGGGCAGAGACCCAGTACTTC.

This sequence joins TRBV6-5 and TRBJ2-7; possible D gene TRBD2, 5 bases. V shed 4 bases and J shed 2 bases, with 9 bases lying between them. Germline V gene data show CDR1 as MNHEY and CDR2 as SVGAGI. The CDR3 is 13 residues long. The CDR3 loop reads CASSLPGAYEQYF. The DNA of the CDR3 is TGTGCCAGCAGTTTGCCCGGGGCCTACGAGCAGTACTTC.

The genes are TRBV19 and TRBJ2-4, with 11 positions matching TRBD2. There are 16 residues in the CDR3. Trimming cost V 5 bases and J 0 bases; bases outside gene matches: 3. Per germline, CDR1 LNHDA and CDR2 SQIVND (reference sequence). The CDR3 coding sequence is TGTGCCAGTAGTGGAGGACTAGCGGGAGCCAAAAACATTCAGTACTTC. Translating it yields CASSGGLAGAKNIQYF.

In this sample, this clone turned up a few times. The chain recombines TRBV18 with TRBJ1-2; D gene uncertain. The CDR3 contains 14 residues. Germline loops: CDR1 KGHSH, CDR2 LQKENI. V was trimmed by 2 bases and J by 0 bases, leaving 7 bases between them. CDR3 coding DNA: TGTGCCAGCTCACCATCACAGACTAACTATGGCTACACCTTC. It translates to CASSPSQTNYGYTF.

This clone was detected only a few times. The V gene is TRBV9, the J gene TRBJ2-7, with 7 bases identical to TRBD2. CDR3 length equals 15 residues. Germline lookup yields CDR1 SGDLS and CDR2 YYNGEE. After removal of 0 bases from V and 4 bases from J, the junction contained 7 bases not matched to a gene. This CDR3 reads CASSVAGGSWYEQYF. CDR3 DNA sequence: TGTGCCAGCAGCGTAGCGGGCGGGAGTTGGTACGAGCAGTACTTC.

This clone has a handful of counts. CDR3 DNA sequence: TGTGCCAGCAGTCCACCGACTAGCGGGGGCAGGGCGTTCTTC. As protein: CASSPPTSGGRAFF. The V and J genes are TRBV2 and TRBJ2-1; TRBD2 matches 12 bases. Germline trimming cut 5 bases from V and 15 bases from J; bases unmatched to any gene: 11. CDR3 length equals 14 residues. The germline V gene encodes CDR1 SNHLY and CDR2 FYNNEI.

The rearrangement uses TRBV14 and TRBJ2-2, with a tentative D call TRBD1 (5 bases). This CDR3 region has 12 residues. Germline V CDR1 and CDR2: SGHDN, FVKESK. V shed 8 bases and J shed 9 bases, with 13 bases lying between them. The CDR3 is CASRKQDRELFF. The CDR3 DNA sequence: TGTGCCAGCCGAAAACAGGACAGGGAGCTGTTTTTT.

This chain links TRBV30 with TRBJ1-5; D is unresolved. CDR3 length equals 14 residues. Germline CDR1 is GTSNPN and CDR2 is SVGIG (reference sequence). V lost 2 bases and J 4 bases, leaving 12 bases between the germline ends. The CDR3 loop reads CAWSRKADNQPQHF. In nucleotides, the CDR3 is TGTGCCTGGAGTAGGAAGGCGGATAATCAGCCCCAGCATTTT.

The V call is TRBV19, the J call TRBJ1-1, with D perhaps matching TRBD1 (6 bases). Germline lookup yields CDR1 LNHDA and CDR2 SQIVND (reference sequence). This CDR3 spans 13 amino acids. V lost 7 bases to trimming and J lost 5 bases, with 14 bases between them. The CDR3 DNA reads TGTGCCAGTATCGAGGGGGGGCGGACTGAAGCTTTCTTT. It yields the protein CASIEGGRTEAFF.

The rearrangement links TRBV29-1 to TRBJ1-2, with D maybe TRBD1 (5 bases). Looked up from germline, CDR1 is SQVTM and CDR2 is ANQGSEA. The CDR3 length is 13 residues. V dropped 1 base and J dropped 6 bases, with 12 bases sitting between them. Here the CDR3 DNA reads TGCAGCGTTGAAGGCTGGACAACAAATGGCTACACCTTC. Protein: CSVEGWTTNGYTF. Combining the CDR3 with reference TRBV29-1 and TRBJ1-2 gives the whole variable domain SAVISQKPSRDICQRGTSLTIQCQVDSQVTMMFWYRQQPGQSLTLIATANQGSEATYESGFVIDKFPISRPNLTFSTLTVSNMSPEDSSIYLCSVEGWTTNGYTFGSGTRLTVV.

This clone was detected only a few times. The V call is TRBV19, the J call TRBJ2-5; 8 bases are shared with TRBD2. Germline loops: CDR1 LNHDA, CDR2 SQIVND (reference sequence). Trimming at V came to 5 bases and at J to 4 bases, leaving 12 bases not matched to a gene. CDR3 length equals 16 residues. CDR3 amino acids: CASSSTGLARGETQYF. DNA of the CDR3: TGTGCCAGTAGTTCGACAGGACTAGCACGAGGAGAGACCCAGTACTTC.

V usage is TRBV6-5 and J usage is TRBJ2-5, with 7 bases lining up with TRBD2. Looked up from germline, CDR1 is MNHEY and CDR2 is SVGAGI. This CDR3 is 16 amino acids long. Trimming removed 2 bases from V and 2 bases from J; junction bases left unmatched: 8. The CDR3: CASSYTSGRGQETQYF. The CDR3 DNA reads TGTGCCAGCAGTTACACCTCGGGGAGGGGACAAGAGACCCAGTACTTC.

V is TRBV4-1 and J is TRBJ2-5; 7 nucleotides agree with TRBD1. Germline CDR1 MGHRA, CDR2 YSYEKL. The CDR3 runs to 13 residues. The ends lost 5 bases at V and 5 bases at J; junction bases unmatched: 5. The CDR3 DNA follows: TGCGCCAGCAGCTACGACAGGGCGGAGACCCAGTACTTC. Amino acid sequence: CASSYDRAETQYF.

This chain connects TRBV11-2 to TRBJ2-7; D is perhaps TRBD1 (5 bases). The CDR3 loop spans 14 amino acids. The V gene lost 2 bases and the J gene lost 3 bases, with 11 bases spanning the gap. Germline CDR1 is SGHAT and CDR2 is FQNNGV. This chain's CDR3 is CASSLSPRDYEQYF. CDR3 DNA sequence: TGTGCCAGCAGCTTAAGTCCCAGGGACTACGAGCAGTACTTC.

The chain couples TRBV15 to TRBJ2-3; D is unclear. Germline CDR1 LNHNV, CDR2 YYDKDF (reference sequence). V lost 8 bases and J 2 bases, leaving 11 bases between the germline ends. The CDR3 contains 13 residues. CDR3 sequence (DNA): TGTGCCACCTTGAATAGAACCACAGATACGCAGTATTTT. Its translation is CATLNRTTDTQYF.

This clone was counted only a few times. CDR3: CASSFALGRGMNTEAFF. CDR3 DNA: TGTGCCAGCAGCTTCGCCCTGGGGAGGGGCATGAACACTGAAGCTTTCTTT. The chain couples TRBV7-9 to TRBJ1-1, with a weak D call TRBD1 (5 bases). Trimming removed 3 bases from V and 0 bases from J, with 17 bases in between. The V gene's germline CDR1 is SEHNR and CDR2 FQNEAQ (reference sequence). There are 17 residues in the CDR3.

The chain is built from TRBV6-5 and TRBJ2-1; 9 positions match TRBD1. Losses at the gene ends were 6 bases for V and 7 bases for J; bases not matched to a gene: 10. This CDR3 has 15 amino acids. Germline CDR1 reads MNHEY; CDR2 reads SVGAGI. The DNA of the CDR3 is TGTGCCAGCAGATCCTCCGGGACAGGGCGGAATGAGCAGTTCTTC. Translating gives CASRSSGTGRNEQFF.

The chain couples TRBV28 to TRBJ2-7; maybe TRBD1 (5 bases). V lost 3 bases and J lost 6, with 12 bases in between. Germline values: CDR1 MDHEN, CDR2 SYDVKM. This CDR3 region has 13 residues. CDR3 amino acids: CASSFLSQGEQYF. DNA for the CDR3: TGTGCCAGCAGTTTTCTATCCCAGGGCGAGCAGTACTTC.

There are a few counts of this clone. The rearrangement links TRBV7-2 to TRBJ2-7; D possibly corresponds to TRBD1 (5 bases). This CDR3 contains 15 residues. The V end was cut by 7 bases, the J end by 3 bases, with 19 bases between. The germline gives CDR1 SGHTA, CDR2 FQGNSA. For the CDR3, the DNA is TGTGCCAGCACAAACGACAGCAGGGTCTACTACGAGCAGTACTTC. Protein sequence: CASTNDSRVYYEQYF. Filled out from reference TRBV7-2 and TRBJ2-7, the complete variable domain reads GAGVSQSPSNKVTEKGKDVELRCDPISGHTALYWYRQSLGQGLEFLIYFQGNSAPDKSGLPSDRFSAERTGGSVSTLTIQRTQQEDSAVYLCASTNDSRVYYEQYFGPGTRLTVT.

In its sample, this clone was seen a few times. The gene calls are TRBV5-4 and TRBJ2-3, with 9 positions matching TRBD2. The CDR3 contains 16 residues. Trimming at V came to 3 bases and at J to 0 bases, leaving 5 bases not matched to a gene. CDR1 and CDR2 from the germline V gene are SGHNT and YYREEE (reference sequence). Here the CDR3 DNA reads TGTGCCAGCAGCTACGGGACTAGCAGTAGCACAGATACGCAGTATTTT. It translates to CASSYGTSSSTDTQYF.

This sequence joins TRBV7-2 and TRBJ2-1; 7 bases agree with TRBD2. The CDR3 contains 14 residues. Germline V CDR1 and CDR2: SGHTA, FQGNSA. V was pared by 1 base and J by 7 bases, with 4 bases of the junction left unmatched. CDR3 residues: CASSLVRGGNEQFF. The CDR3 DNA sequence: TGTGCCAGCAGCTTAGTGCGCGGGGGTAATGAGCAGTTCTTC.

CDR3 nucleotide sequence: TGTGCCAGCAGCTTAGGAGGGTCCCAAAACATTCAGTACTTC. Residues: CASSLGGSQNIQYF. The rearrangement uses TRBV7-2 and TRBJ2-4; a weak D match, TRBD2 (5 bases). The CDR3 spans 14 residues. Germline V gene lookup returns CDR1 SGHTA and CDR2 FQGNSA. V gave up 1 base and J gave up 5 bases, with 9 bases separating them. Filled out from reference TRBV7-2 and TRBJ2-4, the complete variable domain reads GAGVSQSPSNKVTEKGKDVELRCDPISGHTALYWYRQSLGQGLEFLIYFQGNSAPDKSGLPSDRFSAERTGGSVSTLTIQRTQQEDSAVYLCASSLGGSQNIQYFGAGTRLSVL.

The chain links TRBV2 to TRBJ1-2, with TRBD1 as a possible D gene (5 bases). CDR3 size: 14 residues. CDR1 SNHLY and CDR2 FYNNEI come from the germline V gene. Trimming left V 8 bases short and J 8 bases short, with 21 bases between. The chain's CDR3 is CASAARQKTNGYTF. As DNA, the CDR3 is TGTGCCAGCGCAGCCCGACAGAAGACGAACGGCTACACCTTC.

This clone was observed a few times. The chain links TRBV7-9 to TRBJ1-1; the D gene is possibly TRBD1 (5 bases). V lost 1 base and J 7 bases, leaving 19 bases between the germline ends. The CDR3 is 16 amino acids. The germline gives CDR1 SEHNR, CDR2 FQNEAQ (reference sequence). The CDR3 sequence is CASSLGGPNPGGEAFF. CDR3 nucleotide sequence: TGTGCCAGCAGCTTAGGGGGACCGAACCCGGGGGGTGAAGCTTTCTTT.

This clone came up a few times. This chain links TRBV7-9 with TRBJ2-3; 11 bases align to TRBD2. Per germline, CDR1 SEHNR and CDR2 FQNEAQ (reference sequence). V shed 1 base and J 4 bases; nucleotides not matched to a gene: 4. This CDR3 region has 16 residues. Here the CDR3 reads CASSLVLAGGADTQYF. For the CDR3, the DNA is TGTGCCAGCAGCTTAGTCCTAGCGGGAGGCGCAGATACGCAGTATTTT.

This clone was recorded a few times. The gene calls are TRBV27 and TRBJ1-5; D may be TRBD1 (5 bases). In germline, CDR1 is MNHEY, CDR2 SMNVEV (reference sequence). The CDR3 runs to 13 residues. Trimming stripped 4 bases from V and 3 bases from J, with 7 bases between. The CDR3 loop is CASSSGDNQPQHF. The DNA of the CDR3 is TGTGCCAGCAGTTCGGGGGACAATCAGCCCCAGCATTTT.